Listed here are 30 T cell receptor beta chains from one sample, sequenced in a study of low-dose radiotherapy and immunotherapy resistance in tumors (dated by TCRdb to between 2021 and 2024). The reads were generated on an Illumina HiSeq 2500. First-strand cDNA was synthesized with Superscript III and a set of TRAV- and TRBV-specific primers, covering both TCRalpha and TCRbeta chains. A roughly 19-cycle PCR with Phusion amplified the TCRs, pairing a constant-region primer with the adapter that was attached to the V primers. TCRdb reprocessing: public reads trimmed at Q25 with fastp, clones called with MiXCR, in-frame beta chains kept. Here each entry gathers all rows of one CDR3 protein and keeps the most common genes and DNA. The sample contains more than 70,000 distinct CDR3 sequences, less than 25% of them found a single time. About 13% of the sample is held by the ten biggest clonotypes. The time point label corresponds to: after trial treatment. Sample treatment or condition, as interpreted from the label and publication: LDRT plus nivolumab, ipilimumab, low-dose cyclophosphamide and aspirin (RACIN trial).

This material consisted of PBMCs, taken after low-dose radiotherapy plus immunotherapy. The receptor set was obtained from a female donor with ovarian cancer.

Remarks on this clonotype: A far larger clone is just one base off, so this is likely a read error. The chain recombines TRBV7-4 with TRBJ2-3, with unresolved D. The ends were cut back, 5 bases at V and 2 bases at J, with 11 bases in the middle. Germline values: CDR1 SGHVT, CDR2 SQSDAQ. The CDR3 length is 14 residues. The CDR3 DNA reads TGTGCCAGCAGCAAAGAAGGGAACACAGATACGCAGTATTTT. Translating gives CASSKEGNTDTQYF.

This clonotype was observed many times. The chain joins TRBV6-2 or TRBV6-3 to TRBJ2-1; 14 nucleotides line up with TRBD2. CDR1 is MNHEY, CDR2 SVGEGT, per germline. With V trimmed by 5 bases and J by 0 bases, 9 bases remained unmatched. CDR3 length: 19 residues. Written as DNA, the CDR3 is TGTGCCAGCAGTCCTCTGACTAGCGGGAGGGCTAGCTCCTACAATGAGCAGTTCTTC. This translates into CASSPLTSGRASSYNEQFF.

There are many counts of this clonotype. The chain joins TRBV2 to TRBJ2-2; D is ambiguous. This CDR3 spans 15 amino acids. Germline assignment: CDR1 SNHLY and CDR2 FYNNEI. V lost 6 bases to trimming and J lost 4 bases, with 15 bases between them. The CDR3 DNA follows: TGTGCCAGCAGAACCGCGCTTTGGGGCACCGGGGAGCTGTTTTTT. This translates into CASRTALWGTGELFF.

J is TRBJ1-3 and V is TRBV12-3 or TRBV12-4, with D uncertain. The CDR3 is made up of 17 amino acids. V shed 6 bases and J shed 1 base, with 19 bases lying between them. CDR3 amino acids: CASRPSGPNSSGNTIYF. The CDR3 DNA reads as TGTGCCAGCAGACCGTCCGGGCCTAACAGTTCTGGAAACACCATATATTTT.

The V and J genes are TRBV14 and TRBJ2-3; perhaps TRBD2 as D (6 bases). The CDR3 loop spans 16 amino acids. CDR1 is SGHDN and CDR2 is FVKESK in the germline V gene. V shed 4 bases and J shed 3 bases, with 17 bases lying between them. The CDR3: CASSRAFSGPTDTQYF. CDR3 DNA: TGTGCCAGCAGCCGGGCCTTCAGCGGGCCAACAGATACGCAGTATTTT.

This clonotype was observed many times. The gene calls are TRBV6-2 or TRBV6-3 and TRBJ1-5; D unresolved. This CDR3 has 13 residues. V was trimmed by 5 bases and J by 5 bases, leaving 10 bases between them. Germline-derived CDR1 and CDR2 are MNHEY and SVGEGT. For the CDR3, the DNA is TGTGCCAGCAGTGCCGGACCCTATCAGCCCCAGCATTTT. Translated: CASSAGPYQPQHF.

The chain couples TRBV2 to TRBJ2-2; D possibly corresponds to TRBD1 (5 bases). Germline V CDR1 and CDR2: SNHLY, FYNNEI. Between the trimmed V and J ends, which lost 2 bases and 10 bases, there was a span of 17 bases. This CDR3 contains 15 residues. CDR3 region: CASSEWGMAVEELFF. As DNA, the CDR3 is TGTGCCAGCAGTGAATGGGGCATGGCGGTAGAGGAGCTGTTTTTT.

This clonotype showed up many times. This chain links TRBV7-8 with TRBJ1-5; 7 nucleotides agree with TRBD1. From germline, CDR1 is SGHVS and CDR2 FQNEAQ. The CDR3 is made up of 16 amino acids. J gave up 7 bases and V 1 base, and 10 bases lay outside the gene matches. The CDR3 protein is CASSLEMNRGYQPQHF. Written as DNA, the CDR3 is TGTGCCAGCAGCTTAGAAATGAACAGGGGATACCAGCCCCAGCATTTT. Variable domain in full (rest from reference TRBV7-8 and TRBJ1-5): GAGVSQSPRYKVAKRGQDVALRCDPISGHVSLFWYQQALGQGPEFLTYFQNEAQLDKSGLPSDRFFAERPEGSVSTLKIQRTQQEDSAVYLCASSLEMNRGYQPQHFGDGTRLSIL.

The sample holds one count of this clonotype. The V and J genes are TRBV6-1 and TRBJ1-3; D is uncertain. The CDR3 consists of 14 residues. V gave up 2 bases and J gave up 0 bases, with 5 bases separating them. Germline values: CDR1 MNHNS, CDR2 SASEGT. Here the CDR3 DNA reads TGTGCCAGCAGTGAAACTAACTCTGGAAACACCATATATTTT. It yields the protein CASSETNSGNTIYF.

On this clonotype itself: One base separates it from a far larger clone, so it is likely a read error. The rearrangement uses TRBV4-2 and TRBJ1-1, with 8 bases identical to TRBD1. Per germline, CDR1 LGHNA and CDR2 YNFKEQ. V lost 5 bases, J lost 10 bases, and 12 bases stayed unmatched. CDR3 size: 14 residues. The CDR3 DNA sequence: TGTGCCAGCAGCTTCACAAATGGACAGGGTGGAGCTTTCTTT. Protein sequence: CASSFTNGQGGAFF.

This clonotype was counted between two and nine times. The chain links TRBV27 to TRBJ2-7; TRBD1 matches 7 bases. The CDR3 runs to 16 residues. V lost 2 bases and J lost 3; bases outside the gene matches: 10. In germline, CDR1 is MNHEY, CDR2 SMNVEV (reference sequence). The CDR3 region has the DNA TGTGCCAGCAGTTTAGGAGGACAGGACAGTCTCTACGAGCAGTACTTC. It specifies CASSLGGQDSLYEQYF.

This clonotype was picked up many times. The V gene is TRBV5-1, the J gene TRBJ2-3, with TRBD1 identical over 7 bases. From germline, CDR1 is SGHRS and CDR2 YFSETQ. Trimming took 0 bases from V and 6 from J; bases not matched to a gene: 10. This CDR3 comprises 16 residues. The CDR3 DNA is TGCGCCAGCAGCTTGGGCAACCGACAGGGACAGGATACGCAGTATTTT. This sequence encodes CASSLGNRQGQDTQYF.

The chain recombines TRBV5-1 with TRBJ2-3, with 8 bases fitting TRBD1. The germline CDR1 and CDR2 sequences are SGHRS and YFSETQ. V dropped 4 bases and J dropped 6; count of bases not matched to a gene: 7. CDR3 size: 14 residues. In DNA form, the CDR3 reads TGCGCCAGCAGCCCAGGACAGGGTCGTGATACGCAGTATTTT. Amino acids: CASSPGQGRDTQYF.

A note on this clonotype: Only one base separates this from a far larger clonotype, so it likely reflects a read error. In nucleotides, the CDR3 is TGTGCCAGTAGTATCCTGGACGGCCCCTACAATGAGCAGTACTTC. It encodes CASSILDGPYNEQYF. This sequence joins TRBV19 and TRBJ2-5, with D uncertain. The CDR3 sequence is 15 residues long. V dropped 3 bases and J dropped 11 bases, with 22 bases sitting between them. Germline V CDR1 and CDR2: LNHDA, SQIVND (reference sequence). The full variable domain, rest sourced from reference TRBV19 and TRBJ2-5, is DGGITQSPKYLFRKEGQNVTLSCEQNLNHDAMYWYRQDPGQGLRLIYYSQIVNDFQKGDIAEGYSVSREKKESFPLTVTSAQKNPTAFYLCASSILDGPYNEQYFGPGTRLLVL.

This clonotype was recorded at least ten times. The chain carries TRBV2 and TRBJ2-6; a possible D gene is TRBD1 (6 bases). The CDR3 is 15 residues long. Germline assignment: CDR1 SNHLY and CDR2 FYNNEI. V lost 10 bases and J 0 bases, leaving 13 bases between the germline ends. The CDR3 spells CATRTDLSGANVLTF. The CDR3 region has the DNA TGTGCCACACGGACAGATCTCTCTGGGGCCAACGTCCTGACTTTC.

This clonotype has a count of ten or more. The CDR3 sequence is CSPPGGRGDTEAFF. The CDR3 bases are TGCAGTCCCCCCGGGGGGAGAGGGGACACTGAAGCTTTCTTT. The genes are TRBV20-1 and TRBJ1-1; D is perhaps TRBD1 (5 bases). The CDR3 has 14 residues. Germline lookup yields CDR1 DFQATT and CDR2 SNEGSKA (reference sequence). Trimming stripped 8 bases from V and 3 bases from J, with 19 bases between.

This clonotype was detected ten times or more. This chain uses TRBV6-2 or TRBV6-3 with TRBJ2-7; 10 bases fit TRBD2. The CDR3 loop spans 15 amino acids. The germline V gene has CDR1 MNHEY and CDR2 SVGEGT. The V and J ends lost 6 bases and 3 bases, in that order; junction bases with no gene match: 8. The CDR3 DNA sequence: TGTGCCAGCAGCCCATCTAGCGGGAGAAGCTACGAGCAGTACTTC. Amino acids: CASSPSSGRSYEQYF.

This clonotype was counted at least ten times. The chain is built from TRBV5-1 and TRBJ1-4; TRBD1 matches at 9 bases. With 4 bases clipped from V and 4 bases from J, the junction kept 2 bases outside the gene matches. CDR1 and CDR2 (germline): SGHRS, YFSETQ. This CDR3 is 14 amino acids long. CDR3 amino acids: CASSGTGFNEKLFF. DNA of the CDR3: TGCGCCAGCAGCGGGACAGGGTTTAATGAAAAACTGTTTTTT.

The sample holds many counts of this clonotype. The rearrangement links TRBV23-1 to TRBJ2-2; 10 bases agree with TRBD1. TRBV23-1 is an open reading frame, and its role is uncertain. Trimming cost V 7 bases and J 7 bases; bases outside gene matches: 12. The CDR3 extends over 16 amino acids. The CDR3 here is CASTPPGTGDNGELFF. DNA of the CDR3: TGCGCCAGCACCCCACCGGGGACAGGGGATAACGGGGAGCTGTTTTTT.

For this clonotype: A read error likely explains this, since a far larger clone differs by one base. This chain connects TRBV28 to TRBJ2-7; 12 nucleotides match TRBD1. V lost 6 bases to trimming and J lost 7 bases; unmatched junction nucleotides: 10. The CDR3 runs 15 residues. Germline V gives CDR1 MDHEN, CDR2 SYDVKM. CDR3 DNA sequence: TGTGCCAGCAGATCGGGACAGGGGGCCTATAATGAGCAGTACTTC. Translating gives CASRSGQGAYNEQYF.

This clonotype occurred many times. The chain joins TRBV30 to TRBJ2-7, with 8 positions matching TRBD1. Trimming cost V 1 base and J 5 bases; bases outside gene matches: 1. This CDR3 comprises 12 residues. Germline CDR1 and CDR2: GTSNPN and SVGIG (reference sequence). CDR3 amino acids: CAWSATGDEQYF. CDR3 DNA: TGTGCCTGGAGTGCGACAGGGGACGAGCAGTACTTC.

Details on this clonotype: A read error may be the cause here, since a much bigger clone is one base away. V and J are TRBV25-1 and TRBJ2-5; weak D call: TRBD2 (5 bases). Germline V gene sequence: CDR1 MGHDK, CDR2 SYGVNS. Trimming removed 3 bases from V and 11 bases from J, with 22 bases in between. This CDR3 spans 15 amino acids. The CDR3 DNA follows: TGTGCCAGCAGTGACACTAGGTTCCCCTACAATGAGCAGTACTTC. This sequence encodes CASSDTRFPYNEQYF.

This clonotype was seen ten or more times. The rearrangement links TRBV19 to TRBJ1-5, with D unresolved. V was pared by 4 bases and J by 4 bases, with 8 bases between. CDR1 LNHDA and CDR2 SQIVND come from the germline V gene (reference sequence). This CDR3 is built from 13 residues. The CDR3 nucleotides read TGTGCCAGTAGTACGGCAATAAATCAGCCCCAGCATTTT. Protein sequence: CASSTAINQPQHF.

Here the CDR3 reads CASSRPSGANVLTF. CDR3 coding DNA: TGTGCCAGCAGTCGGCCGAGCGGGGCCAACGTCCTGACTTTC. The rearrangement joins TRBV6-1 to TRBJ2-6; D unresolved. The CDR3 runs 14 residues. Germline CDR1 is MNHNS and CDR2 is SASEGT. V was shortened by 5 bases and J by 4 bases, with 9 bases between the two germline ends.

Many counts were recorded for this clonotype. This CDR3 reads CASSQGVASGSHEQFF. DNA of the CDR3: TGTGCCAGCAGCCAAGGAGTGGCTAGCGGGAGCCATGAGCAGTTCTTC. V is TRBV3-1 and J is TRBJ2-1, with TRBD2 matching 10 bases. The V segment lost 1 base and the J segment 8 bases; nucleotides outside the gene matches: 8. The germline gives CDR1 LGHDT, CDR2 YNNKEL (reference sequence). This CDR3 is 16 amino acids long.

This clonotype was counted ten times or more. The chain joins TRBV5-5 to TRBJ1-1; D unresolved. Germline-derived CDR1 and CDR2 are SGHKS and YYEKEE (reference sequence). V was trimmed by 4 bases and J by 3 bases, leaving 10 bases between them. This CDR3 has 13 residues. The CDR3: CASSVASDTEAFF. The CDR3 DNA is TGTGCCAGCAGCGTGGCATCGGACACTGAAGCTTTCTTT.

This clonotype was detected ten times or more. The gene calls are TRBV29-1 and TRBJ2-7; 10 nucleotides line up with TRBD2. Losses at the gene ends were 5 bases for V and 0 bases for J; bases not matched to a gene: 7. CDR3 length: 15 amino acids. Germline V gene lookup returns CDR1 SQVTM and CDR2 ANQGSEA. The CDR3 reads CSVLKLAGRSYEQYF. CDR3 nucleotides: TGCAGCGTTCTGAAACTAGCGGGGCGCTCCTACGAGCAGTACTTC.

The chain is built from TRBV20-1 and TRBJ1-1; TRBD1 is a possible D gene (6 bases). Germline V CDR1 and CDR2: DFQATT, SNEGSKA (reference sequence). V was trimmed by 0 bases and J by 4 bases, leaving 12 bases between them. The CDR3 runs to 14 residues. In nucleotides, the CDR3 is TGCAGTGCTAGAGATTTTCAGGGGAGCACTGAAGCTTTCTTT. This codes for CSARDFQGSTEAFF.

This clonotype was observed at least ten times. The CDR3 protein is CASSSGQGTPYQPQHF. The CDR3 coding sequence is TGTGCCAGCAGTTCTGGACAGGGGACACCTTATCAGCCCCAGCATTTT. V gene TRBV12-3 or TRBV12-4 combines with J gene TRBJ1-5, with 9 nucleotides matching TRBD1. The V segment lost 4 bases and the J segment 5 bases; nucleotides outside the gene matches: 9. The CDR3 runs to 16 residues.

This clonotype occurred many times. The rearrangement links TRBV3-1 to TRBJ2-5; D is uncertain. This CDR3 is 13 amino acids long. V was trimmed by 0 bases and J by 4 bases, leaving 6 bases between them. Germline-derived CDR1 and CDR2 are LGHDT and YNNKEL (reference sequence). The CDR3 loop is CASSQDWGETQYF. The CDR3 bases are TGTGCCAGCAGCCAAGATTGGGGAGAGACCCAGTACTTC.